What follows are 6 T cell receptor beta chains derived from one specimen sequenced in a study of long-term antiretroviral therapy in people with HIV. It was version v3.0 of the immunoSEQ assay that was run at survey level. Repertoires were generated with immunoSEQ multiplex PCR, while TCRdb's copy carries only in-frame clones and drops some. The table records tens of thousands of clones, 80% to 90% of them present only once. Sequences were derived from unsorted PBMCs, sampled 0.8 years before starting antiretroviral therapy. The receptors here all came from a man younger than 30 with HIV.

The rearrangement joins TRBV9 to TRBJ2-2; 9 nucleotides match TRBD2. Germline assignment: CDR1 SGDLS and CDR2 YYNGEE. The CDR3 length is 16 residues. V lost 0 bases, J lost 7 bases, and 7 bases stayed unmatched. This CDR3 is CASSVEAGGPGGELFF. The CDR3 nucleotides are TGTGCCAGCAGCGTAGAGGCGGGGGGGCCCGGCGGGGAGCTGTTTTTT.

The V call is TRBV4-1, the J call TRBJ2-7, with a tentative D call TRBD1 (6 bases). Trimming shortened V by 7 bases and J by 6 bases, and 16 bases separated the two germline ends. CDR3 size: 13 residues. Germline CDR1 is MGHRA and CDR2 is YSYEKL. CDR3: CASTPGESGEQYF. The CDR3 DNA is TGCGCCAGCACCCCAGGGGAAAGTGGCGAGCAGTACTTC.

The chain carries TRBV5-6 and TRBJ1-1; D may be TRBD1 (5 bases). Deletions cut 4 bases from V and 6 bases from J, with 13 bases between. Per germline, CDR1 SGHDT and CDR2 YYEEEE. The CDR3 extends over 13 amino acids. The CDR3 bases are TGTGCCAGCAGCAGCACCGGGACCCCTGAAGCTTTCTTT. This sequence encodes CASSSTGTPEAFF.

CDR3 loop: CASSEPLAGAPYEQYF. CDR3 bases: TGTGCCAGCAGCGAACCCCTAGCGGGGGCCCCCTACGAGCAGTACTTC. The V gene is TRBV2, the J gene TRBJ2-7, with TRBD2 matching over 10 bases. The CDR3 is made up of 16 amino acids. The J segment lost 2 bases and the V segment lost 6 bases, leaving 10 bases of the junction unmatched. Germline V gene sequence: CDR1 SNHLY, CDR2 FYNNEI.

Of note for this clone: The same CDR3 also results from other DNA sequences found in this sample. The J gene is TRBJ2-7, the V gene TRBV29-1; D unclear. The CDR3 runs 13 residues. V shed 1 base and J shed 2 bases, with 9 bases lying between them. Per the germline V gene, CDR1 is SQVTM and CDR2 is ANQGSEA. The CDR3 loop reads CSVEAAVTYEQYF. Here the CDR3 DNA reads TGCAGCGTTGAAGCTGCGGTGACCTACGAGCAGTACTTC.

The chain combines TRBV7-3 with TRBJ2-3; D is unclear. Germline lookup yields CDR1 SGHTA and CDR2 FQGTGA. CDR3 length equals 13 residues. V was shortened by 0 bases and J by 1 base, with 2 bases between the two germline ends. Here the CDR3 reads CASSLTGTDTQYF. CDR3 bases: TGTGCCAGCAGCTTAACGGGCACAGATACGCAGTATTTT.